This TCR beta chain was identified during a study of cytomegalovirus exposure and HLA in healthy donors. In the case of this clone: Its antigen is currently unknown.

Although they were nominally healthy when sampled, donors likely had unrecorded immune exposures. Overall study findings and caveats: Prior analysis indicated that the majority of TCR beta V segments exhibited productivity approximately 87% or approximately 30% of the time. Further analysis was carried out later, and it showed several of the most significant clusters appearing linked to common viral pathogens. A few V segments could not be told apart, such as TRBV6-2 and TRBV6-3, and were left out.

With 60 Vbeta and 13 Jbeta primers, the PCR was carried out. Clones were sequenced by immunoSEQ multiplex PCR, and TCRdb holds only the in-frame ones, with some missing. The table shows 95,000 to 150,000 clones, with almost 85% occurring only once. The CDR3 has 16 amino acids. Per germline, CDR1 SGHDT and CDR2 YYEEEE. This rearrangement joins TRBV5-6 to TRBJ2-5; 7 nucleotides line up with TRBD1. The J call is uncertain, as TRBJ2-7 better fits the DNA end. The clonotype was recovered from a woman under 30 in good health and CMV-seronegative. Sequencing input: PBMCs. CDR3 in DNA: TGTGCCAGCAGCATGCGACAGGGAGTGCTTTTCTACGAGCAGTACTTC. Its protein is CASSMRQGVLFYEQYF.